The 23 T cell receptor beta chains given below trace back to one sample, sequenced in a study of cytomegalovirus exposure and HLA in healthy donors. It was with 60 Vbeta and 13 Jbeta primers that the PCR ran. Assay: immunoSEQ multiplex PCR; the TCRdb copy retains only in-frame clones and omits some. Altogether 150,000 to 200,000 clones are present, roughly 80% being singletons, with the ten largest covering roughly 1.5%. The source material was PBMCs. All receptors come from a woman in her fifties or sixties in good health and CMV-seronegative.

The chain uses TRBV7-8 and TRBJ1-3; no clear D gene. Germline values: CDR1 SGHVS, CDR2 FQNEAQ. V dropped 2 bases and J dropped 0 bases, with 8 bases sitting between them. There are 15 residues in the CDR3. CDR3 DNA sequence: TGTGCCAGCAGCTTATCGGGGAACTCTGGAAACACCATATATTTT. This sequence encodes CASSLSGNSGNTIYF. Based on the CDR3 plus reference TRBV7-8 and TRBJ1-3, the full variable domain is GAGVSQSPRYKVAKRGQDVALRCDPISGHVSLFWYQQALGQGPEFLTYFQNEAQLDKSGLPSDRFFAERPEGSVSTLKIQRTQQEDSAVYLCASSLSGNSGNTIYFGEGSWLTVV.

As regards this clone: This sample includes further DNA sequences coding for the same CDR3. The chain uses TRBV5-4 and TRBJ1-1; 9 bases map to TRBD1. There are 14 residues in the CDR3. The germline gives CDR1 SGHNT, CDR2 YYREEE (reference sequence). The V and J ends lost 4 bases and 5 bases, in that order; junction bases with no gene match: 6. The CDR3 protein is CASSPGQGRTEAFF. CDR3 bases: TGTGCCAGCAGCCCGGGACAGGGTCGGACTGAAGCTTTCTTT.

This rearrangement joins TRBV10-2 to TRBJ2-7; the match to TRBD2 covers 8 bases. The germline V gene has CDR1 WSHSY and CDR2 SAAADI. The CDR3 totals 15 residues. V was pared by 3 bases and J by 3 bases, with 7 bases of the junction left unmatched. CDR3 amino acids: CASSERRTSLYEQYF. As DNA, the CDR3 is TGCGCCAGCAGTGAAAGGAGGACTAGCCTCTACGAGCAGTACTTC.

The CDR3 sequence is CASSSREGLSTQYF. The CDR3 nucleotides are TGTGCCAGCAGCTCCAGGGAAGGTCTTAGCACCCAGTACTTC. The chain carries TRBV7-9 and TRBJ2-5; D is perhaps TRBD1 (5 bases). Trimming took off 4 bases at V and 8 bases at J, with 17 bases between the two ends. The CDR3 consists of 14 residues. The germline V gene encodes CDR1 SEHNR and CDR2 FQNEAQ (reference sequence). Filled out from reference TRBV7-9 and TRBJ2-5, the complete variable domain reads DTGVSQNPRHKITKRGQNVTFRCDPISEHNRLYWYRQTLGQGPEFLTYFQNEAQLEKSRLLSDRFSAERPKGSFSTLEIQRTEQGDSAMYLCASSSREGLSTQYFGPGTRLLVL.

V usage is TRBV29-1 and J usage is TRBJ2-7; 15 nucleotides agree with TRBD2. In germline, CDR1 is SQVTM, CDR2 ANQGSEA. The CDR3 is 14 amino acids. Trimming cost V 8 bases and J 4 bases; bases outside gene matches: 6. The CDR3 coding sequence is TGCAGCTTTCTCGGGACTAGCGGGAGGTACGAGCAGTACTTC. Translating it yields CSFLGTSGRYEQYF.

V and J are TRBV13 and TRBJ2-5; D possibly corresponds to TRBD1 (6 bases). The V gene's germline CDR1 is PRHDT and CDR2 FYEKMQ (reference sequence). The CDR3 runs 18 residues. Trimming took off 4 bases at V and 2 bases at J, with 23 bases between the two ends. As DNA, the CDR3 is TGTGCCAGCAGCTGGTACGGGGAAACAGGGCAAAGGCAAGAGACCCAGTACTTC. It codes for CASSWYGETGQRQETQYF.

This clone has only a few counts. This CDR3 is CASSPGQSSGNTIYF. DNA for the CDR3: TGTGCCAGCAGTCCTGGACAGAGCTCTGGAAACACCATATATTTT. The chain combines TRBV6-5 with TRBJ1-3; tentatively, D is TRBD1 (6 bases). Germline V gene data show CDR1 as MNHEY and CDR2 as SVGAGI. With 5 bases removed from V and 0 bases from J, the gap between germline ends came to 11 bases. The CDR3 has 15 amino acids.

This chain joins TRBV5-1 and TRBJ2-1, with 11 bases lining up with TRBD2. The CDR3 extends over 19 amino acids. Germline trimming cut 5 bases from V and 7 bases from J; bases unmatched to any gene: 20. Germline assignment: CDR1 SGHRS and CDR2 YFSETQ. CDR3 amino acids: CASSSSGVSGRVPGNEQFF. DNA of the CDR3: TGCGCCAGCAGTTCCTCGGGGGTTAGCGGGAGGGTCCCTGGGAATGAGCAGTTCTTC. Based on the CDR3 plus reference TRBV5-1 and TRBJ2-1, the full variable domain is KAGVTQTPRYLIKTRGQQVTLSCSPISGHRSVSWYQQTPGQGLQFLFEYFSETQRNKGNFPGRFSGRQFSNSRSEMNVSTLELGDSALYLCASSSSGVSGRVPGNEQFFGPGTRLTVL.

The CDR3 loop reads CASSLGSNNVLTF. The CDR3 DNA is TGTGCCAGCAGCCTCGGGTCTAACAACGTCCTGACTTTC. V is TRBV7-8 and J is TRBJ2-6; no reliable D call. Trimming left V 5 bases short and J 9 bases short, with 11 bases between. This CDR3 has 13 residues. The germline CDR1 and CDR2 sequences are SGHVS and FQNEAQ.

The chain is built from TRBV11-2 and TRBJ1-4; 7 nucleotides agree with TRBD1. V shed 5 bases and J 0 bases; nucleotides not matched to a gene: 6. Germline V CDR1 and CDR2: SGHAT, FQNNGV. The CDR3 length is 16 residues. CDR3 in amino acids: CASSARQGATNEKLFF. The CDR3 DNA reads as TGTGCCAGCAGCGCCCGACAGGGAGCAACTAATGAAAAACTGTTTTTT.

The rearrangement links TRBV5-4 to TRBJ2-2; D remains ambiguous. Per the germline V gene, CDR1 is SGHNT and CDR2 is YYREEE (reference sequence). V shed 3 bases and J shed 4 bases, with 10 bases lying between them. This CDR3 comprises 14 residues. In DNA form, the CDR3 reads TGTGCCAGCAGCTCCCCGACGGGCACCGGGGAGCTGTTTTTT. Protein product: CASSSPTGTGELFF.

The rearrangement joins TRBV18 to TRBJ1-3, with 8 nucleotides matching TRBD1. Germline V gives CDR1 KGHSH, CDR2 LQKENI. There are 17 residues in the CDR3. V shed 3 bases and J 1 base; nucleotides not matched to a gene: 8. The DNA for the CDR3 is TGTGCCAGCTCACCCACCCAGGGGGCAAGGTCTGGAAACACCATATATTTT. Translation: CASSPTQGARSGNTIYF.

The chain employs TRBV18 and TRBJ1-1; tentatively, D is TRBD1 (6 bases). The CDR3 totals 16 residues. Looked up from germline, CDR1 is KGHSH and CDR2 is LQKENI. V was cut by 2 bases and J by 1 base, with 14 bases left in between. Here the CDR3 reads CASSPLDPQGNTEAFF. CDR3 DNA sequence: TGTGCCAGCTCACCATTAGATCCACAGGGGAACACTGAAGCTTTCTTT.

The gene calls are TRBV5-4 and TRBJ2-1; 16 positions agree with TRBD2. This CDR3 is built from 17 residues. V shed 4 bases and J 6 bases; nucleotides not matched to a gene: 7. Germline V gene data show CDR1 as SGHNT and CDR2 as YYREEE (reference sequence). The CDR3 DNA reads as TGTGCCAGCAGCCCTGGGACTAGCGGGAGGGCCGTCAATGAGCAGTTCTTC. Its protein is CASSPGTSGRAVNEQFF.

The chain carries TRBV4-1 and TRBJ2-5, with D perhaps TRBD2 (7 bases). The V and J ends lost 0 bases and 4 bases respectively, with 18 bases between them. Germline V lookup: CDR1 MGHRA, CDR2 YSYEKL. The CDR3 extends over 17 amino acids. The CDR3 bases are TGCGCCAGCAGCCAAGATCCCGGCGGGAGCAGGGGAGAGACCCAGTACTTC. The encoded protein is CASSQDPGGSRGETQYF.

CDR3 region: CASAARDRNYEQYF. The CDR3 nucleotides are TGTGCCAGCGCCGCCCGGGACAGGAACTACGAGCAGTACTTC. V and J are TRBV6-1 and TRBJ2-7, with 8 bases fitting TRBD1. From germline, CDR1 is MNHNS and CDR2 SASEGT. V trimming: 8 bases; J trimming: 3 bases; junction bases outside the gene matches: 9. CDR3 length equals 14 residues.

The chain is built from TRBV11-2 and TRBJ1-1; D gene uncertain. V lost 4 bases and J 1 base, leaving 13 bases between the germline ends. The CDR3 is 15 amino acids. CDR1 and CDR2 from the germline V gene are SGHAT and FQNNGV. The CDR3 region is CASSYAPGKNTEAFF. As DNA, the CDR3 is TGTGCCAGCAGCTACGCCCCAGGAAAGAACACTGAAGCTTTCTTT.

The chain couples TRBV4-3 to TRBJ2-5, with 10 bases that match TRBD2. J lost 1 base, V lost 0 bases, and 5 bases had no gene match. Germline CDR1 and CDR2: LGHNA and YSLEER. The CDR3 totals 17 residues. The CDR3 DNA is TGCGCCAGCAGCCAAGACACGAGCGGGAGGGGCCAAGAGACCCAGTACTTC. It encodes CASSQDTSGRGQETQYF.

V is TRBV7-2 and J is TRBJ1-2, with TRBD1 identical over 7 bases. CDR1 is SGHTA, CDR2 FQGNSA, per germline. The CDR3 is 15 residues long. V was pared by 6 bases and J by 0 bases, with 7 bases of the junction left unmatched. The CDR3 is CASRSAGTANYGYTF. CDR3 DNA: TGTGCCAGCAGGTCCGCCGGGACAGCTAACTATGGCTACACCTTC.

This clone has just one count. The V call is TRBV19, the J call TRBJ2-3, with 8 nucleotides matching TRBD1. The germline gives CDR1 LNHDA, CDR2 SQIVND (reference sequence). V gave up 3 bases and J gave up 4 bases; unmatched junction bases: 15. The CDR3 covers 18 residues. The CDR3 is CASSIRLSMGQVSDTQYF. The CDR3 nucleotides are TGTGCCAGTAGTATTCGTCTCTCGATGGGACAGGTTTCAGATACGCAGTATTTT.

This clone turned up a few times. DNA of the CDR3: TGTGCCAGCAGTGAGTGGACAGGGAGTGGCGGAAACACCATATATTTT. Encoded protein: CASSEWTGSGGNTIYF. The V gene is TRBV2, the J gene TRBJ1-3, with 8 bases identical to TRBD1. V dropped 3 bases and J dropped 4; count of bases not matched to a gene: 8. Germline V gene lookup returns CDR1 SNHLY and CDR2 FYNNEI. This CDR3 spans 16 amino acids.

The gene calls are TRBV5-1 and TRBJ2-5; D gene uncertain. V was pared by 2 bases and J by 3 bases, with 5 bases between. CDR3 size: 12 residues. In germline, CDR1 is SGHRS, CDR2 YFSETQ. The CDR3 DNA reads TGCGCCAGCAGCTTCAGCGAAGAGACCCAGTACTTC. This translates into CASSFSEETQYF.

In its sample, this clone was seen a few times. The rearrangement uses TRBV5-6 and TRBJ1-2, with 7 bases matching TRBD1. This CDR3 comprises 13 residues. Germline V CDR1 and CDR2: SGHDT, YYEEEE. The ends lost 3 bases at V and 4 bases at J; junction bases unmatched: 3. CDR3 coding DNA: TGTGCCAGCAGCTCGACAGGGAGCTATGGCTACACCTTC. It specifies CASSSTGSYGYTF.